These 19 T cell receptor beta chains were all obtained from the same sample, sequenced in a study of tissue T cells after allogeneic stem cell transplantation. Sample time point: mouse harvest day 14 after allogeneic transplant. Mouse grafts combined 10^7 T-cell-depleted bone marrow cells with 10^6 splenic CD5+ T cells. Here immunoSEQ multiplex PCR was the method, and the copy in TCRdb shows in-frame clones only, minus some. The sample yields some 4,600 clones, about 44% seen once. The sample was lymph node tissue. The receptors were sampled from a female BALB/c mouse given C57BL/6 T cells with graft-versus-host disease after an allogeneic hematopoietic cell transplant.

Sample share makes this clone large. The germline and genes are mouse ones. The DNA ends 1 residue before the CDR3 does, and the rest of the CDR3 is filled in from the germline J gene. V usage is TRBV3 and J usage is TRBJ2-7; TRBD2 matches 8 bases. V lost 2 bases to trimming and J lost 3 bases; unmatched junction nucleotides: 3. Germline V gene lookup returns CDR1 SNHLY and CDR2 FYNGKV (reference sequence). CDR3 length: 14 residues. The CDR3: CASSLLWGDYEQYF. Partial CDR3 DNA: TGTGCCAGCAGCTTACTCTGGGGGGACTATGAACAGTAC.

Note on this clone: Any gene name here is a mouse gene name. The read falls 1 residue short of the CDR3 end, and the missing part is taken from the germline J gene. The gene calls are TRBV24 and TRBJ1-6; 7 bases line up with TRBD1. TRBJ1-6 is an open reading frame whose function is uncertain. The V and J ends lost 0 bases and 0 bases, in that order; junction bases with no gene match: 5. CDR3 length: 18 amino acids. CDR1 and CDR2 from the germline V gene are KGHTA and FRNEEI. The CDR3 sequence is CASSLYRGGISYNSPLYF. The sequenced CDR3 bases are TGTGCCAGCAGTCTGTACAGGGGGGGGATTTCCTATAATTCGCCCCTCTAC.

In its sample, this clone is medium-sized. An end of the junction differs from the germline gene, which may be a read error. Germline and genes here are mouse. The DNA ends 1 residue before the CDR3 does, and the rest of the CDR3 is filled in from the germline J gene. V gene TRBV26 combines with J gene TRBJ2-1; 7 bases map to TRBD1. The CDR3 consists of 14 residues. The germline V gene has CDR1 KGHPV and CDR2 FQNQEV (reference sequence). The DNA read from the CDR3 is TGTGCCAGCACTCTGACAGGGAACTATGCTGAGCAGTTC. Translating gives CASTLTGNYAEQF. The entire CDR3 is CASTLTGNYAEQFF.

Remarks on this clone: The germline gene is not matched at one end of the junction; a read error may be the cause. Germline and genes here are mouse. The read halts 1 residue ahead of the CDR3 end, with the missing end drawn from the germline J gene. V is TRBV20 and J is TRBJ2-4, with 11 bases matching TRBD2. This CDR3 has 14 residues. The V gene's germline CDR1 is GFQATS and CDR2 STVNSAI. CDR3 sequence reads: CGAGDWGSQNTLYF. CDR3 DNA (partial): TGTGGTGCTGGGGACTGGGGGAGTCAAAACACCTTGTAC.

This clone was observed a few times. The genes are named according to mouse. The read comes to an end 1 residue before the CDR3 does, leaving the germline J gene to fill in the end. The rearrangement links TRBV3 to TRBJ1-4; possible D gene TRBD1, 5 bases. The V gene's germline CDR1 is SNHLY and CDR2 FYNGKV (reference sequence). The CDR3 consists of 15 residues. Trimming took 5 bases from V and 2 from J, leaving 12 bases between them. Incomplete CDR3 DNA: TGTGCCAGCAGCCCTCCGGGACCCTCCAACGAAAGATTATTT. This translates into CASSPPGPSNERLF. Given in full, the CDR3 is CASSPPGPSNERLFF.

Turning to this clone: Gene and germline names: mouse. The CDR3 end lies 1 residue beyond the end of the read and is filled in from the germline J gene. The chain links TRBV26 to TRBJ2-4; TRBD1 matches 7 bases. CDR3 length: 14 amino acids. V lost 4 bases to trimming and J lost 6 bases; unmatched junction nucleotides: 7. Germline CDR1 reads KGHPV; CDR2 reads FQNQEV (reference sequence). Here the CDR3 reads CASSQLGTVNTLYF. The part of the CDR3 DNA that was read is TGTGCCAGCAGTCAATTGGGGACAGTCAACACCTTGTAC.

As to this clone: The listed genes are named as in mouse. The read finishes 1 residue shy of the CDR3 end, and the germline J gene is used to complete it. The rearrangement joins TRBV26 to TRBJ1-3; D is unclear. Germline-derived CDR1 and CDR2 are KGHPV and FQNQEV (reference sequence). The CDR3 runs 13 residues. V was shortened by 1 base and J by 7 bases, with 8 bases between the two germline ends. The CDR3 loop is CASSLFSPNTLYF. The part of the CDR3 DNA that was read is TGTGCCAGCAGTCTGTTCAGCCCCAATACGCTCTAT.

This clone was observed a few times. Gene names are the mouse ones. The read ends 1 residue early relative to the CDR3; the germline J gene fills the gap. This sequence joins TRBV2 and TRBJ2-7; 12 bases match TRBD2. Germline lookup yields CDR1 LGHNA and CDR2 YSYQKL. CDR3 length: 14 amino acids. After removal of 3 bases from V and 4 bases from J, the junction contained 1 base not matched to a gene. CDR3 DNA (partial): TGTGCCAGCAGCCAGACTGGGGGGGCTTATGAACAGTAC. This codes for CASSQTGGAYEQY. The whole CDR3 region reads CASSQTGGAYEQYF.

Turning to this clone: Mouse names are used for the genes. The read terminates 1 residue before the CDR3 end, so the remaining end is supplied by the germline J gene. This rearrangement joins TRBV23 to TRBJ2-5; the table's TRBD1 call for D was not verified on the DNA. The CDR3 is made up of 14 amino acids. Per the germline V gene, CDR1 is KGHTA and CDR2 is FQNQQP. The sequenced part of the CDR3 DNA is TGCTCCAGCAGTCGAACAGGGGACCAAGACACCCAGTAC. Its translation is CSSSRTGDQDTQY. The full CDR3 protein is CSSSRTGDQDTQYF.

This clone was detected a few times. Mouse gene names apply. The read comes to an end 1 residue before the CDR3 does, leaving the germline J gene to fill in the end. The chain uses TRBV3 and TRBJ1-3; 7 bases agree with TRBD1. This CDR3 has 16 amino acids. Trimming removed 2 bases from V and 0 bases from J; junction bases left unmatched: 4. The germline CDR1 and CDR2 sequences are SNHLY and FYNGKV (reference sequence). The CDR3 sequence: CASSLRQGVSGNTLYF. The sequenced part of the CDR3 DNA is TGTGCCAGCAGCTTACGGCAGGGGGTTTCTGGAAATACGCTCTAT. The full variable domain, in which reference TRBV3 and TRBJ1-3 provide the parts outside the CDR3, is GPKVLQIPSHQIIDMGQMVTLNCDPVSNHLYFYWYKQILGQQMEFLVNFYNGKVMEKSKLFKDQFSVERPDGSYFTLKIQPTALEDSAVYFCASSLRQGVSGNTLYFGEGSRLIVV.

Comments on this clone: Gene names are the mouse ones. The read is 1 residue too short to cover the CDR3 end, so that end is filled in from the germline J gene. The rearrangement links TRBV26 to TRBJ2-1; a weak D match, TRBD1 (6 bases). The CDR3 is 13 amino acids. Germline-derived CDR1 and CDR2 are KGHPV and FQNQEV (reference sequence). The germline V and J ends were trimmed by 6 bases and 4 bases, with 10 bases remaining between them. CDR3 sequence: CASSRQEYAEQFF. The covered CDR3 bases are TGTGCCAGCAGCAGACAGGAATATGCTGAGCAGTTC.

Note on this clone: Here the gene names and germline are mouse. Read coverage stops 1 residue before the CDR3 terminus; the germline J gene supplies the remainder. This rearrangement joins TRBV24 to TRBJ1-6; D gene ambiguous. TRBJ1-6 is an ORF for which the function is uncertain. V was cut by 2 bases and J by 2 bases, with 4 bases left in between. The CDR3 has 14 residues. Germline V gene lookup returns CDR1 KGHTA and CDR2 FRNEEI. The CDR3 DNA, read in part, is TGTGCCAGCAGTCTGACTGCCTATAATTCGCCCCTCTAC. This translates into CASSLTAYNSPLY. The full CDR3 sequence reads CASSLTAYNSPLYF.

As concerns this clone: Mouse gene names and germline throughout. The CDR3 is cut off 1 residue early in the read; its end comes from the germline J gene. The chain has TRBV12-1 and TRBJ2-7; D call uncertain. This CDR3 is 14 amino acids long. The germline V gene encodes CDR1 SGHSN and CDR2 HYEKVE. V lost 4 bases to trimming and J lost 0 bases, with 12 bases between them. The sequenced CDR3 bases are TGTGCCAGCTCCCTTGGCACCCACTCCTATGAACAGTAC. As protein: CASSLGTHSYEQY. In full, the CDR3 is CASSLGTHSYEQYF.

Note on this clone: Germline and genes: mouse. The read ends 1 residue shy of where the CDR3 ends; the end is completed using the germline J gene. This chain links TRBV13-1 with TRBJ2-1; 11 positions match TRBD2. Germline-derived CDR1 and CDR2 are NSHNY and SYGAGN. The V gene end was trimmed by 0 bases and the J gene end by 1 base; junction bases not matched to a gene: 3. The CDR3 has 17 residues. The sequenced part of the CDR3 DNA is TGTGCCAGCAGTGATGCGGGGGACTGGGGGAACTATGCTGAGCAGTTC. It encodes CASSDAGDWGNYAEQF. The full CDR3 protein reads CASSDAGDWGNYAEQFF.

As to this clone: Gene names follow the mouse nomenclature. Coverage ceases 1 residue before the CDR3 finishes, and the germline J gene fills in the end. The J gene is TRBJ2-5, the V gene TRBV31; D is uncertain. CDR3 length: 10 amino acids. V was clipped by 3 bases and J by 4 bases, with 2 bases between them. Germline CDR1 is GKSSPN and CDR2 is SITVG. CDR3 DNA (partial): TGTGCCTGGAGGGAAGACACCCAGTAC. Amino acids: CAWREDTQY. The whole CDR3 sequence is CAWREDTQYF.

This clone has a handful of counts. Gene names and germline match the mouse. Partial CDR3 DNA: TGTGCCAGCAGTGAGAGGGGAGCCAACGAAAGATTATTT. This translates into CASSERGANERLF. The whole CDR3 protein is CASSERGANERLFF. The chain couples TRBV13-3 to TRBJ1-4, with TRBD1 as a possible D gene (5 bases). Read data end 1 residue before the CDR3 end; the end is taken from the germline J gene. The germline V and J ends were trimmed by 2 bases and 3 bases, with 8 bases remaining between them. The CDR3 runs to 14 residues. Per germline, CDR1 NNHDY and CDR2 SYVADS.

Comments on this clone: Mouse names are used for the genes. The DNA read from the CDR3 is TGTGCCAGCAGCCGTCTAAACCAAGACACCCAGTAC. Translated: CASSRLNQDTQY. The full-length CDR3 reads as CASSRLNQDTQYF. The V and J genes are TRBV24 and TRBJ2-5, with D uncertain. The missing CDR3 end, 1 residue past where the read stops, is filled in from the germline J gene. V gave up 6 bases and J gave up 0 bases, with 7 bases separating them. CDR3 length: 13 amino acids. Germline values: CDR1 KGHTA, CDR2 FRNEEI.

A few counts support this clone. The gene names given are mouse names. The read halts 1 residue ahead of the CDR3 end, with the missing end drawn from the germline J gene. This sample includes further DNA sequences coding for the same CDR3. V and J are TRBV26 and TRBJ1-3; perhaps TRBD1 as D (5 bases). The CDR3 spans 14 residues. Germline V gene data show CDR1 as KGHPV and CDR2 as FQNQEV (reference sequence). V was shortened by 0 bases and J by 4 bases, with 7 bases between the two germline ends. CDR3 region: CASSLSGAGNTLYF. The part of the CDR3 DNA that was read is TGTGCCAGCAGTCTGTCCGGGGCAGGAAATACGCTCTAT.

Note on this clone: Germline and genes: mouse. Coverage ceases 1 residue before the CDR3 finishes, and the germline J gene fills in the end. This chain links TRBV17 with TRBJ2-2; D call uncertain. Looked up from germline, CDR1 is MNHDT and CDR2 is YYDKIL. With 5 bases removed from V and 0 bases from J, the gap between germline ends came to 7 bases. The CDR3 has 14 amino acids. The CDR3 region is CASSGVANTGQLYF. CDR3 DNA, as far as it was read: TGTGCTAGCAGTGGGGTTGCAAACACCGGGCAGCTCTAC.